These 14 T cell receptor beta chains came from one sample sequenced in a study of blood T cells in healthy people across ages. Primers used in a second PCR of roughly 6 to 12 cycles were a sample-barcoded 5' primer and a J-beta primer mix. TCRdb passed the 5' RACE reads through MiXCR, listing each CDR3 protein once. The sample holds about 580,000 distinct CDR3 sequences; around 50% are singletons and the top ten take 20% to 25%. The sequenced material came from blood. The receptor source for this set is an elderly man in good health.

This clonotype was recorded a few times. The J gene is TRBJ2-3, the V gene TRBV20-1; D not certain. The germline V and J ends were trimmed by 1 base and 1 base, with 6 bases remaining between them. Germline lookup yields CDR1 DFQATT and CDR2 SNEGSKA (reference sequence). This CDR3 is 13 amino acids long. Here the CDR3 reads CSARAAGTDTQYF. The CDR3 coding sequence is TGCAGTGCTAGAGCGGCGGGCACAGATACGCAGTATTTT.

The chain carries TRBV20-1 and TRBJ1-1; D gene ambiguous. Trimming removed 6 bases at V and 7 bases at J, with 24 bases between. Germline V gene lookup returns CDR1 DFQATT and CDR2 SNEGSKA (reference sequence). The CDR3 is 15 residues long. CDR3 nucleotides: TGCAGTGCCGCCCCCTACGGGGTAATGAAAGGTGAAGCTTTCTTT. Its protein product is CSAAPYGVMKGEAFF.

The chain recombines TRBV6-5 with TRBJ2-7; 7 bases are a match to TRBD1. The DNA matches TRBJ2-5 better at its end, which makes the J call doubtful. This CDR3 comprises 15 residues. Looked up from germline, CDR1 is MNHEY and CDR2 is SVGAGI. CDR3 in DNA: TGTGCCAGCAGTTGCCGACAGGGTCGATTGGAGACCCAGTACTTC. Translation gives CASSCRQGRLETQYF.

CDR3 amino acids: CASSYPGAVNIQYF. The CDR3 DNA sequence: TGTGCCAGCAGTTACCCGGGGGCGGTAAACATTCAGTACTTC. The chain recombines TRBV6-2 or TRBV6-3 with TRBJ2-4; either TRBD1 or TRBD2 may supply D (6 bases each). Germline V gene lookup returns CDR1 MNHEY and CDR2 SVGEGT. Deletions cut 2 bases from V and 6 bases from J, with 11 bases between. The CDR3 extends over 14 amino acids.

The chain links TRBV27 to TRBJ2-7, with 8 bases that match TRBD1. V lost 6 bases and J lost 0; bases outside the gene matches: 7. Germline loops: CDR1 MNHEY, CDR2 SMNVEV (reference sequence). This CDR3 is 15 amino acids long. For the CDR3, the DNA is TGTGCCAGCAGGGGACAGGATTCCCACTCCTACGAGCAGTACTTC. Protein product: CASRGQDSHSYEQYF.

The chain joins TRBV20-1 to TRBJ2-7; tentatively, D is TRBD1 or TRBD2 (6 bases each). This CDR3 spans 16 amino acids. Germline assignment: CDR1 DFQATT and CDR2 SNEGSKA (reference sequence). The germline V and J ends were trimmed by 3 bases and 0 bases, with 18 bases remaining between them. The CDR3 is CSAREGTRTASYEQYF. The CDR3 bases are TGCAGTGCTAGGGAGGGAACCCGGACAGCCTCCTACGAGCAGTACTTC.

The V gene is TRBV7-2, the J gene TRBJ2-3; 8 bases fit TRBD2. The CDR3 spans 15 residues. Trimming took 0 bases from V and 8 from J; bases not matched to a gene: 7. Germline V gene sequence: CDR1 SGHTA, CDR2 FQGNSA. CDR3 region: CASSLARGGTGTQYF. DNA of the CDR3: TGTGCCAGCAGCTTAGCGCGCGGGGGGACGGGTACGCAGTATTTT.

The chain links TRBV18 to TRBJ2-7; a possible D gene is TRBD1 (6 bases). This CDR3 has 17 amino acids. The germline CDR1 and CDR2 sequences are KGHSH and LQKENI. V was cut by 6 bases and J by 2 bases, with 23 bases left in between. The CDR3 DNA reads TGTGCCAGCTCGTCCCGACCCGACCGGGACACCGCCTACGAGCAGTACTTC. As protein: CASSSRPDRDTAYEQYF.

The rearrangement uses TRBV29-1 and TRBJ1-1; no reliable D call. The V end was cut by 7 bases, the J end by 8 bases, with 17 bases between. From germline, CDR1 is SQVTM and CDR2 ANQGSEA. CDR3 length: 12 residues. CDR3 in amino acids: CSARLTAGEAFF. CDR3 coding DNA: TGCAGCGCCCGCTTGACCGCCGGGGAAGCTTTCTTT.

This clonotype came up a few times. The rearrangement links TRBV7-2 to TRBJ2-1, with a weak D call TRBD2 (5 bases). In germline, CDR1 is SGHTA, CDR2 FQGNSA. The CDR3 contains 12 residues. V shed 1 base and J shed 11 bases, with 9 bases lying between them. CDR3 sequence: CASSLELGKQFF. DNA for the CDR3: TGTGCCAGCAGCTTAGAACTAGGAAAGCAGTTCTTC.

The CDR3, as DNA: TGCAGCGTGACAGTCGGGAGAAACACTGAAGCTTTCTTT. Its protein is CSVTVGRNTEAFF. The chain recombines TRBV29-1 with TRBJ1-1; D possibly corresponds to TRBD1 (5 bases). CDR1 SQVTM and CDR2 ANQGSEA come from the germline V gene. The CDR3 runs 13 residues. V was trimmed by 6 bases and J by 2 bases, leaving 13 bases between them.

This chain links TRBV27 with TRBJ2-5, with D perhaps being TRBD1 or TRBD2 (5 bases each). V gave up 5 bases and J gave up 2 bases, with 12 bases separating them. The CDR3 has 14 residues. CDR1 and CDR2 from the germline V gene are MNHEY and SMNVEV (reference sequence). CDR3 sequence: CASSRSGLQETQYF. The CDR3 nucleotides read TGTGCCAGCAGTCGGTCGGGGCTACAAGAGACCCAGTACTTC.

This chain links TRBV6-2 or TRBV6-3 with TRBJ2-1; D is perhaps TRBD1 or TRBD2 (5 bases each). V lost 5 bases and J 13 bases, leaving 21 bases between the germline ends. Per germline, CDR1 MNHEY and CDR2 SVGEGT. The CDR3 is 14 residues long. CDR3 in DNA: TGTGCCAGCAGTCGGGACCGACCCCAAGAGACCCAGTTCTTC. This codes for CASSRDRPQETQFF.

This chain links TRBV7-3 with TRBJ2-3, with 11 bases fitting TRBD2. The CDR3 loop spans 16 amino acids. V lost 2 bases and J lost 4; bases outside the gene matches: 5. CDR1 and CDR2 from the germline V gene are SGHTA and FQGTGA. CDR3 nucleotides: TGTGCCAGCAGCTTAGATAGCGGGGGGGCGTCAGATACGCAGTATTTT. This sequence encodes CASSLDSGGASDTQYF.